This T cell receptor beta chain is drawn from a study of T cells after yellow fever vaccination. Study-level points and caveats: Booster samples showed a return of most primary-vaccination clones (under 98% CD4, approximately 85% CD8). The study noted that FACS-sorted repertoires could contain abundant clonotypes contaminating from the bulk population. Overall, a small share of clonotypes was seen in both CD4 and CD8 compartments.

V was trimmed by 6 bases and J by 5 bases, leaving 19 bases between them. The V gene's germline CDR1 is SNHLY and CDR2 FYNNEI. The CDR3 has 15 amino acids. The table lists this clonotype with many counts. The antigen is not known. As TCR cDNA was made by 5'RACE template switching, a universal primer site and UMIs were added. TCRdb called the 5' RACE reads again in MiXCR, with one record for every CDR3 protein. Here the sample spans some 290,000 distinct CDR3 sequences, roughly 10% being singletons. The receptor was isolated from a man aged 18 to 30 who received the YFV17D yellow fever vaccine. This material consisted of CD4+ T cells sorted from PBMCs, taken 45 days after the yellow fever booster vaccination. The chain has TRBV2 and TRBJ1-1; D gene uncertain. CDR3 DNA: TGTGCCAGCAGCCCACGTACCACCGGAGGGACTGAAGCTTTCTTT. This gives the protein CASSPRTTGGTEAFF.